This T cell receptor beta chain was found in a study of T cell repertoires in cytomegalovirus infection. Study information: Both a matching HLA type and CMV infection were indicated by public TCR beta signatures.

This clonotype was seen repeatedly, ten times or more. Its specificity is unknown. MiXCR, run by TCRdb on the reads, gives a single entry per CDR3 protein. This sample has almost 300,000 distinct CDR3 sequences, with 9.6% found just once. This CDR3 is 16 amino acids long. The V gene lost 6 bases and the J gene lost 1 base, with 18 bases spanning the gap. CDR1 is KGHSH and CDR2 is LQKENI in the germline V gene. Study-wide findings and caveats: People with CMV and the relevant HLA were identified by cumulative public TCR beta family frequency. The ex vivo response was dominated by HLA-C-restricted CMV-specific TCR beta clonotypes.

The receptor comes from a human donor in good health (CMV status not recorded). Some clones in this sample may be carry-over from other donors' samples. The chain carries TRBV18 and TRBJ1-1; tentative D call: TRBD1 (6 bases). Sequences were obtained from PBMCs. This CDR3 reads CASSPIGGGKNTEAFF. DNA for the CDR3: TGTGCCAGCTCCCCAATCGGAGGGGGGAAGAACACTGAAGCTTTCTTT.